This entry is about one T cell receptor (beta chain). The data belong to a study of blood T cell repertoires in COVID-19. At the level of the study: Material from acute and convalescent COVID-19 was sourced from the United States, Italy and Spain. T cells, B-cell-depleted T cells, or PBMCs supplied cDNA or gDNA.

Germline loops: CDR1 SGHRS, CDR2 YFSETQ. The junction had 7 bases not matched to a gene; V was cut back by 4 bases and J by 10 bases. This CDR3 has 14 residues. In the source study's methods: Quantification of nucleated cells was approximated via reference gene primer amplification. Clones were sequenced by immunoSEQ multiplex PCR, and TCRdb holds only the in-frame ones, with some missing. D and trimming come from the DNA, and the V and J calls and clone size come from that table. This repertoire shows roughly 99,000 clones, approximately 81% found once; its top ten account for around 4.4%. This chain joins TRBV5-1 and TRBJ2-3, with 12 bases that match TRBD2. Sequencing was performed on peripheral blood. The sequence was obtained from a human donor in a cohort sampled during active COVID-19. The CDR3 bases are TGCGCCAGCAGCCTCAGACTAGCGGGAGAAGCGCAGTATTTT. It encodes CASSLRLAGEAQYF.